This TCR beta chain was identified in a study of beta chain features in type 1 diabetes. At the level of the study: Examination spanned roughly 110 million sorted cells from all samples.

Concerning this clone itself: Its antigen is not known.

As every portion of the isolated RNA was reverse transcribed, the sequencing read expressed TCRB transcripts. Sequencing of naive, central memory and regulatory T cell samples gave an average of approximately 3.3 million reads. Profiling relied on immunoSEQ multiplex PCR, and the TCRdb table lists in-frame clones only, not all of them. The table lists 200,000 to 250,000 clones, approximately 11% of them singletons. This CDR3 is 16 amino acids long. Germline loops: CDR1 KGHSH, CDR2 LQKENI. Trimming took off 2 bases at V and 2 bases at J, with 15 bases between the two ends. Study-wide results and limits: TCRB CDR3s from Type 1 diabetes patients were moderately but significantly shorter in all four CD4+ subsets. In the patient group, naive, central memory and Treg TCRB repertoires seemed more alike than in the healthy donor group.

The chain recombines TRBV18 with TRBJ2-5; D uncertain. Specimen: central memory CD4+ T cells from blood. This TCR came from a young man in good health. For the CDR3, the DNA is TGTGCCAGCTCACCAGGCCTGGGAAAAACACAAGAGACCCAGTACTTC. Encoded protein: CASSPGLGKTQETQYF.